Below, 14 T cell receptor beta chains from the same sample are listed, as sequenced in a study of shared clonotypes between healthy human individuals. Using immunoSEQ multiplex PCR, the repertoire was profiled, and TCRdb retains in-frame clones only, with some absent. This table holds 2,100,000 or so clones, about 94% found once. Sequencing input: naive CD4+ T cells sorted from blood. The subset: CD45RA+ positively selected. These receptors were taken from a man aged 18 to 29 in good health.

The chain uses TRBV14 and TRBJ2-1, with 9 bases fitting TRBD1. Germline V lookup: CDR1 SGHDN, CDR2 FVKESK. With V trimmed by 3 bases and J by 4 bases, 7 bases remained unmatched. The CDR3 contains 16 residues. Here the CDR3 reads CASSQLGTGNYNEQFF. Here the CDR3 DNA reads TGTGCCAGCAGCCAGCTAGGGACAGGGAATTACAATGAGCAGTTCTTC. Based on the CDR3 plus reference TRBV14 and TRBJ2-1, the full variable domain is EAGVTQFPSHSVIEKGQTVTLRCDPISGHDNLYWYRRVMGKEIKFLLHFVKESKQDESGMPNNRFLAERTGGTYSTLKVQPAELEDSGVYFCASSQLGTGNYNEQFFGPGTRLTVL.

The chain carries TRBV5-1 and TRBJ2-7; TRBD1 agrees at 11 bases. CDR1 is SGHRS, CDR2 YFSETQ, per germline. The CDR3 has 15 amino acids. The J segment lost 6 bases and the V segment lost 3 bases, leaving 8 bases of the junction unmatched. CDR3 DNA: TGCGCCAGCAGCTACGGCGGACAGGGGGCCCTCGAGCAGTACTTC. Translated, it gives CASSYGGQGALEQYF.

This rearrangement joins TRBV4-1 to TRBJ1-4, with 7 bases identical to TRBD1. Germline trimming cut 3 bases from V and 7 bases from J; bases unmatched to any gene: 11. CDR1 and CDR2 (germline): MGHRA, YSYEKL. The CDR3 sequence is 16 residues long. For the CDR3, the DNA is TGCGCCAGCAGCCACCGGGTCCAGGGGGGGGGTGAAAAACTGTTTTTT. This encodes CASSHRVQGGGEKLFF.

The V gene is TRBV29-1, the J gene TRBJ2-2; possibly TRBD2 for D (6 bases). Trimming took 7 bases from V and 4 from J, leaving 16 bases between them. Germline values: CDR1 SQVTM, CDR2 ANQGSEA. The CDR3 is 14 amino acids. The CDR3, as DNA: TGCAGCGCACGCGGGACGACTTTCACCGGGGAGCTGTTTTTT. It codes for CSARGTTFTGELFF.

The J gene is TRBJ1-3, the V gene TRBV10-3, with D possibly matching TRBD1 (6 bases). The CDR3 is 14 residues long. V shed 6 bases and J shed 7 bases, with 16 bases lying between them. Germline-derived CDR1 and CDR2 are ENHRY and SYGVKD. The CDR3 region is CAISWEQGSNTIYF. The CDR3 nucleotides read TGTGCCATCAGCTGGGAACAGGGATCGAACACCATATATTTT.

The chain uses TRBV6-1 and TRBJ2-7; D not resolved. V gave up 5 bases and J gave up 3 bases, with 14 bases separating them. Germline-derived CDR1 and CDR2 are MNHNS and SASEGT. This CDR3 has 14 amino acids. CDR3 DNA sequence: TGTGCCAGCAGTCAAAGCTTTCCCTTCTACGAGCAGTACTTC. Translation gives CASSQSFPFYEQYF.

This chain connects TRBV7-2 to TRBJ1-5; 8 bases agree with TRBD1. Germline V gives CDR1 SGHTA, CDR2 FQGNSA. The trim removed 5 bases at V and 6 bases at J, leaving 9 bases unmatched. The CDR3 extends over 15 amino acids. CDR3 bases: TGTGCCAGCAGCAGGGACAGGAATTCCGTTCAGCCCCAGCATTTT. It specifies CASSRDRNSVQPQHF.

This clone has only one observation. The chain links TRBV7-9 to TRBJ1-1; a possible D gene is TRBD1 (6 bases). Germline V gene lookup returns CDR1 SEHNR and CDR2 FQNEAQ (reference sequence). V lost 2 bases and J 4 bases, leaving 14 bases between the germline ends. The CDR3 length is 15 residues. The CDR3 region has the DNA TGTGCCAGCAGCTTAAGGGCTCCCAGGGGCACTGAAGCTTTCTTT. Its translation is CASSLRAPRGTEAFF.

The chain couples TRBV7-9 to TRBJ1-1; no clear D. Trimming cost V 3 bases and J 8 bases, with 13 bases left between them. This CDR3 is 13 amino acids long. The germline V gene encodes CDR1 SEHNR and CDR2 FQNEAQ (reference sequence). Here the CDR3 DNA reads TGTGCCAGCAGCTTCCTCCGGGCAGACGAAGCTTTCTTT. Protein sequence: CASSFLRADEAFF.

The chain recombines TRBV5-6 with TRBJ2-1; 7 bases are a match to TRBD2. CDR1 is SGHDT and CDR2 is YYEEEE in the germline V gene. The CDR3 runs to 12 residues. The junction had 3 bases not matched to a gene; V was cut back by 1 base and J by 11 bases. CDR3 sequence (DNA): TGTGCCAGCAGCTTGTCCGGGACTAAGCAGTTCTTC. Translating it yields CASSLSGTKQFF.

V is TRBV5-4 and J is TRBJ2-3; 11 bases are a match to TRBD2. V shed 4 bases and J 0 bases; nucleotides not matched to a gene: 7. Germline V gene data show CDR1 as SGHNT and CDR2 as YYREEE (reference sequence). This CDR3 contains 17 residues. CDR3 DNA: TGTGCCAGCAGCCTACCGACTAGCGGGAAAAGCACAGATACGCAGTATTTT. Its protein is CASSLPTSGKSTDTQYF.

This clone came up once. The chain employs TRBV5-8 and TRBJ2-7; 8 bases agree with TRBD1. Germline trimming cut 3 bases from V and 6 bases from J; bases unmatched to any gene: 11. CDR3 length: 15 residues. CDR1 and CDR2 from the germline V gene are SGHTS and YDEGEE. The CDR3 sequence is CASSSSGTGLGEQYF. The CDR3, as DNA: TGTGCCAGCAGCTCCTCCGGGACAGGTCTCGGCGAGCAGTACTTC.

The rearrangement joins TRBV7-2 to TRBJ1-4, with a weak D call TRBD1 (5 bases). Germline values: CDR1 SGHTA, CDR2 FQGNSA. This CDR3 region has 13 residues. Trimming cost V 10 bases and J 8 bases, with 17 bases left between them. The CDR3 DNA follows: TGTGCCATAACGGGGCGTCGAGCCGAAAAACTGTTTTTT. As protein: CAITGRRAEKLFF.

CDR3 sequence: CASNRVVRDEQFF. In nucleotides, the CDR3 is TGTGCCAGCAACAGGGTGGTCCGCGATGAGCAGTTCTTC. The rearrangement uses TRBV6-6 and TRBJ2-1; D perhaps matches TRBD1 (6 bases). Looked up from germline, CDR1 is MNHNY and CDR2 is SVGAGI (reference sequence). The CDR3 totals 13 residues. V was clipped by 7 bases and J by 8 bases, with 15 bases between them.